This TCR beta chain was documented in a study of T cell responses to AZD1222 COVID-19 vaccine. The study's findings and limits: Just a handful of AZD1222 recipients were seropositive at baseline. Elevations in Spike-specific TCR breadth and depth followed administration of two AZD1222 doses.

The data were produced by immunoSEQ multiplex PCR, yet TCRdb's version contains in-frame clones alone and is incomplete. Among roughly 270,000 clones, almost 95% were seen once, and the ten largest hold 0.5% to 0.65%. Second-dose groups at about 4 or about 12 weeks were pooled. A remark on this clone: Its antigen is undetermined.

Germline lookup yields CDR1 SEHNR and CDR2 FQNEAQ (reference sequence). V was shortened by 5 bases and J by 0 bases, with 13 bases between the two germline ends. The CDR3 totals 15 residues. This rearrangement joins TRBV7-9 to TRBJ1-2; D remains ambiguous. The clonotype comes from an adult who received the AZD1222 COVID-19 vaccine. Material: peripheral blood, obtained 28 days after the second AZD1222 dose. This CDR3 is CASSPISIANYGYTF. DNA for the CDR3: TGTGCCAGCAGCCCTATATCGATAGCTAACTATGGCTACACCTTC.